This T cell receptor (beta chain) was sequenced for a study of cytomegalovirus exposure and HLA in healthy donors. Trimming left V 0 bases short and J 5 bases short, with 8 bases between. Per the germline V gene, CDR1 is SGHRS and CDR2 is YFSETQ. The CDR3 length is 13 residues. A multiplex PCR was run with 60 Vbeta primers and 13 Jbeta primers. Produced via immunoSEQ multiplex PCR; TCRdb's table is partial and in-frame only. The sample carries 100,000 to 150,000 clones, about 84% recorded once. Sequences were obtained from PBMCs. The chain recombines TRBV5-1 with TRBJ2-5, with a weak D call TRBD1 (5 bases). The origin of this receptor is a man between 18 and 29 years old in good health and CMV-seropositive. Here the CDR3 DNA reads TGCGCCAGCAGCTTGGCCTGGGGCGAGACCCAGTACTTC. This encodes CASSLAWGETQYF.